Below are 4 T cell receptor beta chains sequenced from a single sample in a study of blood T cell repertoires in COVID-19 (TCRdb year 2020). Libraries were built with the immunoSEQ multiplex PCR assay. As stored in TCRdb, this immuneACCESS dataset retains in-frame rearrangements with V and J assigned. A fraction of the clones does not appear; measured against another copy, unresolved V genes explain less than half of the discrepancy, and the remainder lacks a known reason. A total of around 13,000 clones appear in this sample, more than 80% of them only once. The ten top clones hold 15% of the sample. Sequences were obtained from peripheral blood. Every receptor here comes from a man aged 50-60 years with active COVID-19.

V usage is TRBV14 and J usage is TRBJ2-5; TRBD1 aligns across 7 bases. This CDR3 comprises 14 residues. In germline, CDR1 is SGHDN, CDR2 FVKESK. After removal of 4 bases from V and 7 bases from J, the junction contained 9 bases not matched to a gene. The CDR3 region is CASSPDRPPGTQYF. Written as DNA, the CDR3 is TGTGCCAGCAGCCCGGACAGGCCCCCAGGGACCCAGTACTTC.

The chain recombines TRBV19 with TRBJ1-4, with 7 bases identical to TRBD1. There are 13 residues in the CDR3. Germline loops: CDR1 LNHDA, CDR2 SQIVND (reference sequence). Trimming at V came to 4 bases and at J to 7 bases, leaving 3 bases not matched to a gene. The CDR3 sequence is CASSTNRGEKLFF. CDR3 DNA sequence: TGTGCCAGTAGTACCAACAGGGGTGAAAAACTGTTTTTT.

The chain has TRBV6-5 and TRBJ1-6; possible D gene TRBD1, 6 bases. The V and J ends lost 5 bases and 10 bases respectively, with 18 bases between them. The germline gives CDR1 MNHEY, CDR2 SVGAGI. The length of the CDR3 is 15 residues. The CDR3 DNA reads TGTGCCAGCAGTCCCCAAACCCAGGGGAAATCACCCCTCCACTTT. Its translation: CASSPQTQGKSPLHF.

This sequence joins TRBV27 and TRBJ2-1, with D possibly TRBD2 on 5 matching bases. The germline V gene has CDR1 MNHEY and CDR2 SMNVEV (reference sequence). The CDR3 totals 12 residues. Trimming left V 2 bases short and J 10 bases short, with 9 bases between. CDR3 amino acids: CASSLIGEEQFF. In DNA form, the CDR3 reads TGTGCCAGCAGTTTAATCGGGGAAGAGCAGTTCTTC.